A single sample gave rise to the 11 T cell receptor beta chains below, sequenced in a study of T cells in Graves' hyperthyroidism and ophthalmopathy. Regions amplified from RNA transcripts were the TCR beta CDR3 regions. The HTBI primer set drove a first-round RT-PCR of the TCR CDR3. TCRdb analysed the multiplex PCR reads with MiXCR anew, one entry per CDR3 protein. The repertoire has about 290,000 distinct CDR3 sequences, about a sixth of them found once; the top ten carry over 50%. The sample taken for sequencing was blood. These receptor sequences come from an older woman with Graves' ophthalmopathy.

This clonotype was observed a few times. V and J are TRBV10-3 and TRBJ2-7, with D possibly matching TRBD1 (5 bases). V lost 6 bases and J lost 5, with 17 bases in between. The CDR3 has 14 residues. Germline CDR1 and CDR2: ENHRY and SYGVKD. The CDR3 DNA follows: TGTGCCATCAGCTCGACAGAAGGGTACAACGAGCAGTACTTC. Its protein is CAISSTEGYNEQYF.

This clonotype has at least ten counts. V usage is TRBV18 and J usage is TRBJ2-7; D ambiguous. CDR1 is KGHSH and CDR2 is LQKENI in the germline V gene. This CDR3 spans 12 amino acids. Between the trimmed V and J ends, which lost 4 bases and 5 bases, there was a span of 9 bases. The CDR3 spells CASSQNRHEQYF. The DNA of the CDR3 is TGTGCCAGCTCACAAAACCGCCACGAGCAGTACTTC. The entire variable domain, with the rest obtained from reference TRBV18 and TRBJ2-7, is as follows: NAGVMQNPRHLVRRRGQEARLRCSPMKGHSHVYWYRQLPEEGLKFMVYLQKENIIDESGMPKERFSAEFPKEGPSILRIQQVVRGDSAAYFCASSQNRHEQYFGPGTRLTVT.

In this sample, this clonotype turned up many times. This sequence joins TRBV5-5 and TRBJ1-4, with a tentative D call TRBD1 (5 bases). The CDR3 extends over 15 amino acids. The germline V and J ends were trimmed by 2 bases and 6 bases, with 14 bases remaining between them. Germline V gene sequence: CDR1 SGHKS, CDR2 YYEKEE (reference sequence). CDR3 region: CASSFSGTGHEKLFF. As DNA, the CDR3 is TGTGCCAGCAGCTTTAGCGGGACGGGGCATGAAAAACTGTTTTTT.

This clonotype was seen ten or more times. The genes are TRBV20-1 and TRBJ2-7; D is possibly TRBD1 (6 bases). The V gene's germline CDR1 is DFQATT and CDR2 SNEGSKA (reference sequence). The CDR3 sequence is 14 residues long. The germline V and J ends were trimmed by 0 bases and 2 bases, with 11 bases remaining between them. The CDR3 loop reads CSAREWTATYEQYF. The CDR3, as DNA: TGCAGTGCTAGAGAGTGGACAGCAACCTACGAGCAGTACTTC.

As regards this clonotype: A much larger clone lies one base from this, so it may be a read error. The V call is TRBV6-5, the J call TRBJ2-5, with 9 bases lining up with TRBD1. CDR1 and CDR2 from the germline V gene are MNHEY and SVGAGI. The CDR3 is 14 amino acids. The chain's CDR3 is CAGSYDRGSETQYF. For the CDR3, the DNA is TGTGCCGGCAGTTACGACAGGGGGTCAGAGACCCAGTACTTC.

This clonotype has more than one count but fewer than ten. The chain uses TRBV6-4 and TRBJ2-7, with no clear D. The V end lost 0 bases, the J end lost 0 bases, and 15 bases lay between the germline ends. Germline V gene lookup returns CDR1 MRHNA and CDR2 SNTAGT. This CDR3 region has 17 residues. CDR3 bases: TGTGCCAGCAGTGACTCGAAAGTGAACAATCGCTCCTACGAGCAGTACTTC. Its protein is CASSDSKVNNRSYEQYF.

This clonotype appeared many times. The chain has TRBV28 and TRBJ1-1, with D perhaps matching TRBD1 (6 bases). Trimming cost V 5 bases and J 1 base, with 11 bases left between them. Germline V gene data show CDR1 as MDHEN and CDR2 as SYDVKM. The CDR3 loop spans 14 amino acids. The CDR3 DNA sequence: TGTGCCAGCAGTAGGCCGGGGGCGAACACTGAAGCTTTCTTT. This sequence encodes CASSRPGANTEAFF.

This chain uses TRBV9 with TRBJ2-1, with 10 nucleotides matching TRBD1. Trimming took 2 bases from V and 10 from J; bases not matched to a gene: 12. The CDR3 extends over 16 amino acids. CDR1 is SGDLS and CDR2 is YYNGEE in the germline V gene. CDR3 loop: CASSVSPGTGANEQFF. The CDR3 DNA reads as TGTGCCAGCAGCGTGAGTCCCGGGACAGGGGCAAACGAGCAGTTCTTC.

The chain is built from TRBV29-1 and TRBJ1-3, with D hard to call. Per the germline V gene, CDR1 is SQVTM and CDR2 is ANQGSEA. V was shortened by 0 bases and J by 2 bases, with 11 bases between the two germline ends. The CDR3 extends over 15 amino acids. CDR3 sequence reads: CSVEDKAATGNTIYF. CDR3 nucleotides: TGCAGCGTTGAAGATAAGGCAGCTACTGGAAACACCATATATTTT. Using reference TRBV29-1 and TRBJ1-3 for the parts outside the CDR3, the full variable domain is SAVISQKPSRDICQRGTSLTIQCQVDSQVTMMFWYRQQPGQSLTLIATANQGSEATYESGFVIDKFPISRPNLTFSTLTVSNMSPEDSSIYLCSVEDKAATGNTIYFGEGSWLTVV.

This clonotype was seen repeatedly, ten times or more. This chain uses TRBV20-1 with TRBJ2-5, with 10 positions matching TRBD2. V trimming: 3 bases; J trimming: 5 bases; junction bases outside the gene matches: 9. The CDR3 spans 15 residues. Germline CDR1 reads DFQATT; CDR2 reads SNEGSKA (reference sequence). Written as DNA, the CDR3 is TGCAGTGCTAGGCTGCTAGCGGGAGAAGGGGAGACCCAGTACTTC. Translation gives CSARLLAGEGETQYF.

Ten or more counts support this clonotype. Mismatch with germline at one junction end may stem from a read error. The V call is TRBV7-2, the J call TRBJ2-5; TRBD2 matches at 9 bases. Germline V lookup: CDR1 SGHTA, CDR2 FQGNSA. The CDR3 runs to 15 residues. This CDR3 reads CASSLAGDIKETQYF. Written as DNA, the CDR3 is TGTGCCAGCAGTTTAGCGGGAGATATCAAAGAGACCCAGTACTTC. Based on the CDR3 plus reference TRBV7-2 and TRBJ2-5, the full variable domain is GAGVSQSPSNKVTEKGKDVELRCDPISGHTALYWYRQSLGQGLEFLIYFQGNSAPDKSGLPSDRFSAERTGGSVSTLTIQRTQQEDSAVYLCASSLAGDIKETQYFGPGTRLLVL.